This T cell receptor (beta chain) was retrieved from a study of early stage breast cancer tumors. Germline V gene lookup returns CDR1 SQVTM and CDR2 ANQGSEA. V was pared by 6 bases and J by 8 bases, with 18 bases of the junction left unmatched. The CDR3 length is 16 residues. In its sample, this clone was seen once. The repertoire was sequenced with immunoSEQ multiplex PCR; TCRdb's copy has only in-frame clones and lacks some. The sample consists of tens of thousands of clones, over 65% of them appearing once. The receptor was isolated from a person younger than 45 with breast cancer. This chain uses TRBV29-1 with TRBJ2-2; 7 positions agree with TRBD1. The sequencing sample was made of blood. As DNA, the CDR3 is TGCAGCGTAGGGAAACAAGACAGGGCCCTTTTAGGGGAGCTGTTTTTT. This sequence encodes CSVGKQDRALLGELFF.